This TCR beta chain was profiled in a study of blood T cell repertoires in COVID-19. Study context: Samples of COVID-19 (acute and convalescent) were obtained from the United States, Italy and Spain.

V was cut by 4 bases and J by 2 bases, with 8 bases left in between. Germline lookup yields CDR1 LNHDA and CDR2 SQIVND (reference sequence). The CDR3 contains 13 residues. TCRdb's table, derived via immunoSEQ multiplex PCR, lists solely in-frame clones and lacks some. The table lists 100,000 to 150,000 clones, around 87% of them singletons, with roughly 3.6% in the top ten. The genes are TRBV19 and TRBJ1-1; D might be TRBD1 (5 bases). Material for sequencing was peripheral blood. This sequence originates from an older woman with acute or convalescent COVID-19. The CDR3 nucleotides read TGTGCCAGTAGTAAGGGGTTTAACACTGAAGCTTTCTTT. As protein: CASSKGFNTEAFF.